A selection of T cell receptor beta chains follows, all from one sample in a study of radiotherapy plus CTLA-4 blockade in lung cancer. TCRdb keeps only in-frame clones here, not all; method: immunoSEQ multiplex PCR. The sample has fewer than 100,000 clones; about 84% are singletons. The sequencing used peripheral blood, collected from a patient treated with radiotherapy plus ipilimumab. These receptors were collected from a human donor with non-small cell lung cancer who had stable disease on radiotherapy plus ipilimumab. CDR3s include the opening cysteine and the closing phenylalanine or tryptophan. D genes are given only for firm matches. A row's size may be missing; if present it is once, few, many or a size class.

J gene,clone size,V gene,CDR3 length,D gene,CDR3 DNA,CDR3 protein
TRBJ2-7,NA,TRBV10-3,14,TRBD2,TGTGCCATCAGTGCGACTAGCGGAGCCTACGAGCAGTACTTC,CAISATSGAYEQYF
TRBJ2-3,once,TRBV2,15,TRBD2,TGTGCCAGCAGCTTATTAGCGGGAGGGACAGATACGCAGTATTTT,CASSLLAGGTDTQYF
TRBJ1-5,once,TRBV5-4,13,NA,TGTGCCAGCAGCTTGGGGAACAATCAGCCCCAGCATTTT,CASSLGNNQPQHF
TRBJ1-4,NA,TRBV6-5,15,NA,TGTGCCAGCAGTCCTCTGACAGGACTTAATGAAAAACTGTTTTTT,CASSPLTGLNEKLFF
TRBJ2-1,once,TRBV27,13,NA,TGTGCCAGCAGTACCGGGACGCTCAATGAGCAGTTCTTC,CASSTGTLNEQFF
TRBJ2-1,NA,TRBV18,15,NA,TGTGCCAGCTCACGAACCAGGACAGCAGGCAATGAGCAGTTCTTC,CASSRTRTAGNEQFF
TRBJ2-1,NA,TRBV11-3,15,TRBD1,TGTGCCAGCAGCCCCCAGGGGGTCACCTACAATGAGCAGTTCTTC,CASSPQGVTYNEQFF
TRBJ1-1,once,TRBV5-1,15,TRBD1,TGCGCCAGCAGCTTGTTAGGTACAGGGGGCACTGAAGCTTTCTTT,CASSLLGTGGTEAFF
TRBJ2-1,NA,TRBV5-1,14,TRBD2,TGCGCCAGCAGCCCCAGGCCAGCGGGAGGTGAGCAGTTCTTC,CASSPRPAGGEQFF
TRBJ1-1,NA,TRBV28,12,NA,TGTGCCAGCAGTCCCCCCAACACTGAAGCTTTCTTT,CASSPPNTEAFF
TRBJ2-4,NA,TRBV7-9,16,TRBD1,TGTGCCAGCAGCCCGCGGGGGACAGGGGGCCCCGCCATTCAGTACTTC,CASSPRGTGGPAIQYF
TRBJ1-1,NA,TRBV6-6,10,TRBD1,TGTGCCAGCGCGACAGGGCGAGCTTTCTTT,CASATGRAFF
TRBJ2-5,NA,TRBV15,13,TRBD1,TGTGCCACCAGCGCCCGGGACAGAGAGACCCAGTACTTC,CATSARDRETQYF
TRBJ2-1,NA,TRBV28,15,TRBD1,TGTGCCAGCAGTTTCCGGGACAGGGTTAGGAATGAGCAGTTCTTC,CASSFRDRVRNEQFF
TRBJ1-4,once,TRBV29-1,13,NA,TGCAGCGTTATCCTACCGCCTAATGAAAAACTGTTTTTT,CSVILPPNEKLFF
TRBJ2-1,once,TRBV9,16,TRBD1,TGTGCCAGCAGCGTAGCTGCACAGGGGGCGTACAATGAGCAGTTCTTC,CASSVAAQGAYNEQFF
TRBJ2-7,NA,TRBV7-9,14,NA,TGTGCCAGCAGCTTAAGTGGGAAATCCTACGAGCAGTACTTC,CASSLSGKSYEQYF
TRBJ1-1,once,TRBV7-9,15,NA,TGTGCCGGCAGCCCTAATCTACAGGGGAACACTGAAGCTTTCTTT,CAGSPNLQGNTEAFF
TRBJ1-5,once,TRBV7-8,14,TRBD1,TGTGCCAGCAGCCGTCGACAGGGCGCCCAGCCCCAGCATTTT,CASSRRQGAQPQHF
TRBJ2-7,few,TRBV6-1,14,NA,TGTGCCAGCAGTGAGACCAGGGTTGACTACGAGCAGTACTTC,CASSETRVDYEQYF
TRBJ1-1,NA,TRBV7-9,13,TRBD1,TGTGCCAGCAGCTTAGACAGGGGCTCTGAAGCTTTCTTT,CASSLDRGSEAFF
TRBJ2-6,NA,TRBV27,14,NA,TGTGCCAGCAGATCTAACTCTGGGGCCAACGTCCTGACTTTC,CASRSNSGANVLTF
TRBJ2-6,NA,TRBV2,16,TRBD1,TGTGCCAGCAGCCGGACAGGGGGCGGAGGGGCCAACGTCCTGACTTTC,CASSRTGGGGANVLTF
TRBJ2-7,NA,TRBV5-6,15,TRBD1,TGTGCCAGCAGCTTCGGCAGGGGGCGCGGTTACGAGCAGTACTTC,CASSFGRGRGYEQYF
TRBJ1-1,NA,TRBV5-1,15,TRBD1,TGCGCCAGCAGCTTGGAGACAGGGGGCTTCACTGAAGCTTTCTTT,CASSLETGGFTEAFF
TRBJ2-7,NA,TRBV5-1,15,NA,TGCGCCAGCAGCTTGGGTGGCGGAACCATCTACGAGCAGTACTTC,CASSLGGGTIYEQYF
TRBJ2-3,NA,TRBV13,15,TRBD2,TGTGCCAGCAGCTTACTAGCGGGGGGGCCGGATACGCAGTATTTT,CASSLLAGGPDTQYF
TRBJ2-1,NA,TRBV13,11,NA,TGTGCCAGCAGCTGGAGCGATGAGCAGTTCTTC,CASSWSDEQFF
TRBJ2-7,few,TRBV30,14,NA,TGTGCCTGGAGTCGTAGAGGGAAGGGGCTCGAGCAGTACTTC,CAWSRRGKGLEQYF
TRBJ2-3,NA,TRBV29-1,8,NA,TGCAGCGCGGGTACGCAGTATTTT,CSAGTQYF
TRBJ2-2,NA,TRBV7-6,15,NA,TGTGCCAGCAGCACCCGGACAGCTAACACCGGGGAGCTGTTTTTT,CASSTRTANTGELFF
TRBJ2-2,NA,TRBV14,11,NA,TGTGCCAGCAGAGGGTCCGGGGAGCTGTTTTTT,CASRGSGELFF
TRBJ2-7,NA,TRBV2,12,NA,TGTGCCAGCACGCAGGACGCCTACGAGCAGTACTTC,CASTQDAYEQYF
TRBJ2-7,NA,TRBV5-5,13,TRBD1,TGTGCCAGCAGCTTGGGGACAGGCTACGAGCAGTACTTC,CASSLGTGYEQYF
TRBJ2-7,NA,TRBV9,14,NA,TGTGCCAGCAGCCCCATACTAGGTTTTGGCGAGCAGTACTTC,CASSPILGFGEQYF
TRBJ2-7,NA,TRBV25-1,11,NA,TGTGCCAGCAGTGGAAGGTACGAGCAGCACTTC,CASSGRYEQHF
TRBJ2-1,NA,TRBV28,13,NA,TGTGCCAGCAGTTTATTAGCACGCAATGAGCAGTTCTTC,CASSLLARNEQFF
TRBJ2-7,NA,TRBV7-8,15,TRBD2,TGTGCCAGCAGCCCACAATCGGGGGGAAGGTACGAGCAGTACTTC,CASSPQSGGRYEQYF
TRBJ2-7,few,TRBV21-1,14,NA,TGTGCCAGAAGGTTGGACCCACCCTCCTACGAGCAGTACTTC,CARRLDPPSYEQYF
TRBJ1-2,few,TRBV18,13,NA,TGTGCCAGCTCTTTGACAGAACTATATGGCTACACCTTC,CASSLTELYGYTF
TRBJ2-7,NA,TRBV2,13,NA,TGTGCCAGCAGTCTCAGGGGCATTTACGAGCAGTACTTC,CASSLRGIYEQYF